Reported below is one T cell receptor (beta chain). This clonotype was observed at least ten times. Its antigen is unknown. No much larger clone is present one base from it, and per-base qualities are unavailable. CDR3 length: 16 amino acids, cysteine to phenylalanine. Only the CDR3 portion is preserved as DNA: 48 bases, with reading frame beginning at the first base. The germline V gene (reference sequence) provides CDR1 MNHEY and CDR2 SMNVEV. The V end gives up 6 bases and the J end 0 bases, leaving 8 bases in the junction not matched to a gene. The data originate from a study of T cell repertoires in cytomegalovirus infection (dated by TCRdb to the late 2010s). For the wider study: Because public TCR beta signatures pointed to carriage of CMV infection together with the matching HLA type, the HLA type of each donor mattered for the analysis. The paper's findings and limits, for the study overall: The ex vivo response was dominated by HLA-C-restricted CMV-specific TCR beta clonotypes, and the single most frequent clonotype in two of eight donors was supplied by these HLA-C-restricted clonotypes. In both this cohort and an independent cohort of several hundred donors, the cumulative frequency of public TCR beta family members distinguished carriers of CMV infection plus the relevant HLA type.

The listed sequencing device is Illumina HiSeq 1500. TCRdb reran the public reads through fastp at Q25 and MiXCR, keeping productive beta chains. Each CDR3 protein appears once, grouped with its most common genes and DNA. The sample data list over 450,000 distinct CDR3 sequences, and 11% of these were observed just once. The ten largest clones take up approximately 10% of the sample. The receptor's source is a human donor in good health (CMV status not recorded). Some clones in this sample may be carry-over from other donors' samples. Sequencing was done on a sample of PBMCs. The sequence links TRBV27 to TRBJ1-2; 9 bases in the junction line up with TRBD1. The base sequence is TGTGCCAGCAGACCTGACAGGGGGGAATCTAACTATGGCTACACCTTC. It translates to CASRPDRGESNYGYTF.